The count of the clone carrying this T cell receptor beta chain is one. The entry originates in a study of control samples from healthy donors and cancer patients. The CDR3 loop spans 15 amino acids. Germline loops: CDR1 LGHDT, CDR2 YNNKEL (reference sequence). Trimming left V 2 bases short and J 1 base short, with 11 bases between. Some clones are missing from TCRdb's copy, which holds only in-frame ones; the method was immunoSEQ multiplex PCR. The sample lists fewer than 40,000 clones, 80% to 95% seen once, with around 1.8% in the top ten. The sequence derives from a man aged 35-49 years with colorectal cancer. This chain connects TRBV3-1 (or the pseudogene TRBV3-2) to TRBJ1-1; D not resolved. Sequences were obtained from PBMCs. The CDR3: CASSQTYKGNTEAFF. The CDR3, as DNA: TGTGCCAGCAGCCAAACGTACAAGGGGAACACTGAAGCTTTCTTT.